Listed here are 20 T cell receptor beta chains from one sample, sequenced in a study of blood T cell repertoires in COVID-19. Sequenced by immunoSEQ multiplex PCR; TCRdb stores in-frame clones only, minus some. The data contain about 340,000 clones, about 83% of them singletons. The specimen sequenced was peripheral blood. The receptor source for this set is a man between 25 and 39 years old with active or convalescent COVID-19.

V and J are TRBV2 and TRBJ2-1; 12 nucleotides match TRBD2. V trimming: 5 bases; J trimming: 4 bases; junction bases outside the gene matches: 6. The CDR3 consists of 16 residues. From germline, CDR1 is SNHLY and CDR2 FYNNEI. The CDR3 protein is CASSSRTSGTYNEQFF. The CDR3 nucleotides are TGTGCCAGCAGTTCCCGGACTAGCGGGACTTACAATGAGCAGTTCTTC. Supplemented by reference TRBV2 and TRBJ2-1, the full variable domain reads EPEVTQTPSHQVTQMGQEVILRCVPISNHLYFYWYRQILGQKVEFLVSFYNNEISEKSEIFDDQFSVERPDGSNFTLKIRSTKLEDSAMYFCASSSRTSGTYNEQFFGPGTRLTVL.

The chain has TRBV28 and TRBJ1-1; TRBD1 matches at 9 bases. CDR1 and CDR2 (germline): MDHEN, SYDVKM. The CDR3 length is 14 residues. After removal of 6 bases from V and 4 bases from J, the junction contained 6 bases not matched to a gene. The CDR3 loop is CASRTGGEVTEAFF. CDR3 in DNA: TGTGCCAGCAGAACAGGGGGCGAAGTCACTGAAGCTTTCTTT.

The chain uses TRBV4-1 and TRBJ1-1; no definite D call. The length of the CDR3 is 15 residues. The germline V gene encodes CDR1 MGHRA and CDR2 YSYEKL. V lost 0 bases, J lost 1 base, and 9 bases lay in between. Here the CDR3 reads CASSQEAVPNTEAFF. The CDR3 coding sequence is TGCGCCAGCAGCCAAGAGGCCGTCCCGAACACTGAAGCTTTCTTT.

This chain joins TRBV28 and TRBJ1-6, with D possibly matching TRBD1 (6 bases). Trimming cost V 3 bases and J 8 bases, with 11 bases left between them. Germline values: CDR1 MDHEN, CDR2 SYDVKM. The CDR3 is 14 residues long. CDR3 amino acids: CASSLRRTDSPLHF. CDR3 sequence (DNA): TGTGCCAGCAGTTTGAGACGGACAGATTCACCCCTCCACTTT.

In DNA, the CDR3 is TGTGCCAGCAGCCTCCGAGGGGGGGGCTACTACGAGCAGTACTTC. It codes for CASSLRGGGYYEQYF. This chain uses TRBV9 with TRBJ2-7; tentative D call: TRBD2 (7 bases). Trimming stripped 4 bases from V and 3 bases from J, with 17 bases between. This CDR3 region has 15 residues. Per germline, CDR1 SGDLS and CDR2 YYNGEE.

The chain joins TRBV5-1 to TRBJ2-1, with a possible D match to TRBD2 (6 bases). With 0 bases removed from V and 7 bases from J, the gap between germline ends came to 8 bases. This CDR3 contains 13 residues. From germline, CDR1 is SGHRS and CDR2 YFSETQ. CDR3 amino acids: CASSLARGNEQFF. In nucleotides, the CDR3 is TGCGCCAGCAGCTTGGCCCGGGGGAATGAGCAGTTCTTC. The variable domain in full, completed from reference TRBV5-1 and TRBJ2-1, reads KAGVTQTPRYLIKTRGQQVTLSCSPISGHRSVSWYQQTPGQGLQFLFEYFSETQRNKGNFPGRFSGRQFSNSRSEMNVSTLELGDSALYLCASSLARGNEQFFGPGTRLTVL.

This chain connects TRBV4-2 to TRBJ1-5, with D possibly TRBD1 on 5 matching bases. Trimming left V 4 bases short and J 3 bases short, with 16 bases between. Germline assignment: CDR1 LGHNA and CDR2 YNFKEQ. The CDR3 runs to 16 residues. The CDR3 loop reads CASSPVFRDFNQPQHF. CDR3 DNA: TGTGCCAGCAGCCCCGTTTTCCGGGACTTCAATCAGCCCCAGCATTTT.

The chain joins TRBV19 to TRBJ1-1; D uncertain. CDR3 length equals 17 residues. V was cut by 7 bases and J by 2 bases, with 23 bases left in between. Germline assignment: CDR1 LNHDA and CDR2 SQIVND (reference sequence). The CDR3 nucleotides are TGTGCCAGTACTACTAACCCGGGGAGGTCGGGAAACACTGAAGCTTTCTTT. Translation: CASTTNPGRSGNTEAFF.

The chain recombines TRBV6-5 with TRBJ1-2; 11 positions agree with TRBD1. The CDR3 has 14 residues. In germline, CDR1 is MNHEY, CDR2 SVGAGI. Trimming cost V 6 bases and J 7 bases; bases outside gene matches: 7. The CDR3: CASSLGQGAGGYTF. In nucleotides, the CDR3 is TGTGCCAGCAGCCTTGGACAGGGGGCAGGTGGCTACACCTTC.

V gene TRBV20-1 combines with J gene TRBJ1-6; no reliable D call. Germline V gene lookup returns CDR1 DFQATT and CDR2 SNEGSKA (reference sequence). The CDR3 has 15 residues. The V end lost 5 bases, the J end lost 2 bases, and 13 bases lay between the germline ends. The CDR3 DNA sequence: TGCAGTGCTCGTGCCCGGGGAGCCTATAATTCACCCCTCCACTTT. Translation gives CSARARGAYNSPLHF.

The chain uses TRBV9 and TRBJ1-2; 9 positions match TRBD1. This CDR3 contains 14 residues. Germline V gives CDR1 SGDLS, CDR2 YYNGEE. The ends lost 3 bases at V and 4 bases at J; junction bases unmatched: 4. DNA of the CDR3: TGTGCCAGCAGCGAAGGACAGGGGAGCTATGGCTACACCTTC. Amino acid sequence: CASSEGQGSYGYTF.

The chain has TRBV28 and TRBJ2-1; the match to TRBD2 covers 7 bases. This CDR3 region has 16 residues. Trimming cost V 3 bases and J 2 bases; bases outside gene matches: 7. Germline CDR1 is MDHEN and CDR2 is SYDVKM. The CDR3 DNA follows: TGTGCCAGCAGTTTTGGTGGCGGGAGACCCTACAATGAGCAGTTCTTC. Its translation: CASSFGGGRPYNEQFF.

The chain has TRBV4-1 and TRBJ2-2; perhaps TRBD2 as D (6 bases). The CDR3 is 14 amino acids. V gave up 0 bases and J gave up 5 bases, with 7 bases separating them. Germline assignment: CDR1 MGHRA and CDR2 YSYEKL. For the CDR3, the DNA is TGCGCCAGCAGCCAAGATGGGGGGACCGGGGAGCTGTTTTTT. Translation: CASSQDGGTGELFF.

V gene TRBV7-8 combines with J gene TRBJ1-6, with 7 bases fitting TRBD1. Germline CDR1 is SGHVS and CDR2 is FQNEAQ. The CDR3 consists of 16 residues. After removal of 5 bases from V and 4 bases from J, the junction contained 8 bases not matched to a gene. The CDR3 DNA follows: TGTGCCAGCAGCGTTGCAGGGGGACAATATAATTCACCCCTCCACTTT. Residues: CASSVAGGQYNSPLHF.

The rearrangement links TRBV10-3 to TRBJ1-2, with D unresolved. V was shortened by 0 bases and J by 1 base, with 12 bases between the two germline ends. The CDR3 is made up of 16 amino acids. Germline CDR1 and CDR2: ENHRY and SYGVKD. The CDR3 spells CAISESILSDNYGYTF. CDR3 DNA: TGTGCCATCAGTGAGTCAATTTTGTCAGATAACTATGGCTACACCTTC.

The J gene is TRBJ2-5, the V gene TRBV6-5; the match to TRBD2 covers 8 bases. Germline trimming cut 6 bases from V and 5 bases from J; bases unmatched to any gene: 5. Per the germline V gene, CDR1 is MNHEY and CDR2 is SVGAGI. This CDR3 is 13 amino acids long. CDR3 in amino acids: CASSAGLGETQYF. The CDR3 DNA sequence: TGTGCCAGCAGCGCGGGACTAGGCGAGACCCAGTACTTC.

The J gene is TRBJ1-4, the V gene TRBV28; D perhaps matches TRBD1 (5 bases). CDR1 and CDR2 from the germline V gene are MDHEN and SYDVKM. This CDR3 has 15 residues. The V end lost 5 bases, the J end lost 8 bases, and 18 bases lay between the germline ends. DNA of the CDR3: TGTGCCAGCAGTCCGCCTCCGACAGTATCCGAAAAACTGTTTTTT. Translating it yields CASSPPPTVSEKLFF.

The chain links TRBV30 to TRBJ1-5; D perhaps matches TRBD1 (6 bases). Trimming pared 7 bases from V and 5 bases from J, leaving 12 bases between. CDR3 size: 12 residues. CDR1 and CDR2 from the germline V gene are GTSNPN and SVGIG (reference sequence). CDR3 sequence reads: CASGQRDQPQHF. In DNA, the CDR3 is TGTGCCTCAGGACAGAGAGATCAGCCCCAGCATTTT.

This clone was found once. V and J are TRBV28 and TRBJ2-6; 7 nucleotides align to TRBD1. CDR3 length: 16 residues. V gave up 1 base and J gave up 2 bases; unmatched junction bases: 2. Germline V gene sequence: CDR1 MDHEN, CDR2 SYDVKM. The CDR3 DNA sequence: TGTGCCAGCAGTTTATTTACAGGGGCTGGGGCCAACGTCCTGACTTTC. It translates to CASSLFTGAGANVLTF. The full variable domain, rest sourced from reference TRBV28 and TRBJ2-6, is DVKVTQSSRYLVKRTGEKVFLECVQDMDHENMFWYRQDPGLGLRLIYFSYDVKMKEKGDIPEGYSVSREKKERFSLILESASTNQTSMYLCASSLFTGAGANVLTFGAGSRLTVL.

The chain links TRBV28 to TRBJ1-2; D uncertain. Trimming cost V 8 bases and J 3 bases, with 7 bases left between them. The CDR3 spans 11 residues. Germline assignment: CDR1 MDHEN and CDR2 SYDVKM. DNA of the CDR3: TGTGCCAGCCAGTCGCACTATGGCTACACCTTC. This gives the protein CASQSHYGYTF.